This section outlines one TCR beta chain sequence together with its context. Its antigen is currently unknown. This entry comes from a study of Ad26.COV2.S vaccination and SARS-CoV-2 variants. The study, taken as a whole, reports: The authors reported substantial breadth in spike-specific CD8+ and CD4+ T cell responses after vaccination.

Produced via immunoSEQ multiplex PCR; TCRdb's table is partial and in-frame only. The table lists some 350,000 clones, more than 75% of them singletons, with approximately 3.5% in the top ten. Treatment: about 20 received Ad26.COV2.S at low or high dose, single or two shots; about 5 received placebo; per-sample allocation not given. Specimens were obtained on day 63 following the first vaccine or placebo injection. In the vaccine, an Ad26 vector expressed the SARS-CoV-2 spike of the Wuhan strain. This material consisted of peripheral blood, taken in a trial of Ad26.COV2.S vaccine versus placebo. The origin of this receptor is a person between 18 and 60 years old who received the Ad26.COV2.S COVID-19 vaccine or a placebo.

For the CDR3, the DNA is TGTGCCAGCAGCCAGACAGGGGGGAACATTCAGTACTTC. This translates into CASSQTGGNIQYF. The V call is TRBV14, the J call TRBJ2-4, with 9 bases fitting TRBD1. The ends lost 3 bases at V and 7 bases at J; junction bases unmatched: 1. This CDR3 comprises 13 residues. Germline CDR1 reads SGHDN; CDR2 reads FVKESK.